This record concerns one TCR beta chain sequence. It has no known antigen specificity. No much larger clone exists at a distance of one base, and base qualities are not known. This sample was included in a study of blood T cell repertoires in COVID-19 (dated by TCRdb to about 2020). Study-level background: Samples covering the acute and convalescent phases of COVID-19 were provided by collaborators in the United States, Italy and Spain. The prospective study material was composed of cDNA or gDNA derived from T cells, B-cell-depleted T cells, or PBMCs. The dataset comprised deeply sampled blood TCRbeta repertoires from subjects exposed to, actively infected with, or recovered from COVID-19. A freely available public database, intended as a resource for researchers studying the immune response to SARS-CoV-2, is where the repertoires were released. Samples were obtained from the ongoing ImmuneRACE study (first 160 participants) and from some 1,200 subjects provided by 6 global collaborators. Nearly every sample came with metadata listing a de-identified subject ID, COVID-19 status, age in years and sex. Where HLA class I and class II types were available, the types were taken from metadata supplied by the sample provider, not from assay-based typing. Results the study describes overall, beyond this receptor: The quantity of clinical and demographic metadata differed by source and by participant and was supplied without curation.

Collaborating institutions collected whole blood in K2EDTA tubes following their own protocols. For TCRbeta analysis, collaborator samples were shipped as frozen whole blood, as isolated PBMCs, or as DNA extracted from either sample type. The immunoSEQ Assay, a bias-controlled multiplex PCR, was used to amplify TCRbeta CDR3 regions from genomic DNA. The authors processed their data as follows. Within the assay, amplification of reference gene primers was used to estimate how many nucleated cells each sample contained. To quantify the absolute abundance of each unique TCRbeta CDR3 rearrangement, sequence reads were collapsed and filtered. For each sample, productive Simpson clonality was calculated as the square root of Simpson's diversity index across productive rearrangements. Here the immuneACCESS table is served through TCRdb, limited to in-frame sequences with V and J called. Missing clones are a known gap in these copies; in checked studies unresolved V genes cover under half, and the rest lacks a known reason. The V and J calls and the clone size are those of that table, but D and trimming were determined from the DNA. Present in this sample are under 3,500 clones, 93% of which were seen just once. The ten most abundant clones make up about 1.5% of the sample.

The germline V gene gives CDR1 as MDHEN and CDR2 as SYDVKM. The CDR3 runs 16 amino acids, cysteine and phenylalanine included. Only the CDR3 DNA is retained, 48 bases long and in frame from the first base. The germline ends are 18 bases apart after V is trimmed by 6 bases and J by 0 bases. The clonotype originates from a human donor in a cohort sampled during active COVID-19. Sequenced input: peripheral blood. This chain joins TRBV28 to TRBJ2-7; D gene: possibly TRBD1, on 5 matching bases. At the DNA level, the sequence is TGTGCCAGCAGCCCTAGGGGTTCGGTCCGCTCCTACGAGCAGTACTTC. This encodes CASSPRGSVRSYEQYF.